Listed here are 29 T cell receptor beta chains from one sample, sequenced in a study of TIL therapy for anti-PD-1-resistant metastatic lung cancer. Sequencing used immunoSEQ v3. The table came from immunoSEQ multiplex PCR; TCRdb's copy has only in-frame clones and leaves some out. Seen here are 50,000 to 70,000 clones, about 69% observed once, and the top ten hold roughly 6.6%. This sample's time point: pre-treatment sample, taken before nivolumab and TIL therapy. This material consisted of blood, taken at baseline. The receptors derive from a person aged 25-79 years with non-small cell lung cancer.

The chain is built from TRBV9 and TRBJ2-4; 10 bases agree with TRBD1. V shed 4 bases, J shed 7 bases, and the junction held 5 bases outside the gene matches. Germline-derived CDR1 and CDR2 are SGDLS and YYNGEE. The CDR3 length is 14 residues. CDR3 amino acids: CASSPGQGTNIQYF. The DNA of the CDR3 is TGTGCCAGCAGCCCGGGACAGGGGACCAACATTCAGTACTTC.

The chain couples TRBV18 to TRBJ2-7; D gene ambiguous. This CDR3 is 13 amino acids long. Looked up from germline, CDR1 is KGHSH and CDR2 is LQKENI. Trimming shortened V by 3 bases and J by 4 bases, and 10 bases separated the two germline ends. CDR3 protein: CASSPLGNYEQYF. The DNA of the CDR3 is TGTGCCAGCTCACCCCTGGGGAATTACGAGCAGTACTTC.

In DNA form, the CDR3 reads TGTGCCAGCAGTCAAATCCCTCGTAGCGGGGGAAATGAGCAGTTCTTC. It translates to CASSQIPRSGGNEQFF. The V call is TRBV28, the J call TRBJ2-1; 9 nucleotides match TRBD2. Looked up from germline, CDR1 is MDHEN and CDR2 is SYDVKM. The CDR3 covers 16 residues. Losses at the gene ends were 5 bases for V and 7 bases for J; bases not matched to a gene: 12.

The chain has TRBV4-1 and TRBJ2-1; possible D gene TRBD2, 5 bases. The ends were cut back, 0 bases at V and 2 bases at J, with 11 bases in the middle. CDR1 MGHRA and CDR2 YSYEKL come from the germline V gene. The CDR3 length is 16 residues. The CDR3 DNA is TGCGCCAGCAGCCAAGAAGGGAGCGGTACCTACAATGAGCAGTTCTTC. It is translated as CASSQEGSGTYNEQFF.

V gene TRBV5-1 combines with J gene TRBJ2-7, with a tentative D call TRBD1 (6 bases). Trimming shortened V by 2 bases and J by 2 bases, and 11 bases separated the two germline ends. CDR1 is SGHRS and CDR2 is YFSETQ in the germline V gene. CDR3 length: 14 residues. The CDR3 DNA is TGCGCCAGCAGCTTCATGGGACAAGCCTACGAGCAGTACTTC. Protein: CASSFMGQAYEQYF.

Details on this clone: Germline is not matched at one junction end, which may reflect a read error. The chain links TRBV6-6 to TRBJ1-1; D remains ambiguous. The CDR3 spans 14 residues. Germline CDR1 MNHNY, CDR2 SVGAGI (reference sequence). CDR3 region: CASTYLHGDTEAFF. In DNA, the CDR3 is TGTGCCAGCACTTACCTACATGGGGACACTGAAGCTTTCTTT.

This clone was found once. This chain uses TRBV28 with TRBJ1-6; no clear D. The ends were cut back, 6 bases at V and 10 bases at J, with 19 bases in the middle. Per germline, CDR1 MDHEN and CDR2 SYDVKM. This CDR3 spans 15 amino acids. The CDR3 sequence is CASRVGGWTGSPLHF. For the CDR3, the DNA is TGTGCCAGCAGGGTGGGTGGCTGGACGGGATCACCCCTCCACTTT.

As to this clone: At the DNA level, this CDR3 is encoded by other sequences in the same sample as well. This sequence joins TRBV11-2 and TRBJ2-7, with a tentative D call TRBD2 (6 bases). The CDR3 contains 16 residues. V was clipped by 2 bases and J by 3 bases, with 17 bases between them. The germline V gene encodes CDR1 SGHAT and CDR2 FQNNGV. CDR3 sequence (DNA): TGTGCCAGCAGCTTACGAGGGCGGGACGGATACTACGAGCAGTACTTC. It specifies CASSLRGRDGYYEQYF. Looking up the rest from reference TRBV11-2 and TRBJ2-7 gives the full variable domain: EAGVAQSPRYKIIEKRQSVAFWCNPISGHATLYWYQQILGQGPKLLIQFQNNGVVDDSQLPKDRFSAERLKGVDSTLKIQPAKLEDSAVYLCASSLRGRDGYYEQYFGPGTRLTVT.

A few counts support this clone. The CDR3 end shows no conserved phenylalanine or tryptophan, and so a read error is likely. Because the CDR3's place on the DNA is in doubt, the DNA is left out and the CDR3 is given as listed by TCRdb. V usage is TRBV19 and J usage is TRBJ2-7; the table's D call, TRBD1, has no DNA check behind it. Looked up from germline, CDR1 is LNHDA and CDR2 is SQIVND (reference sequence). 11 amino acids form the CDR3, both terminal residues included. CDR3 region: CASSISTGPPC.

This clone is a singleton in its sample. The V gene is TRBV30, the J gene TRBJ2-5; D is ambiguous. The assigned J gene may be wrong: the sequence end matches TRBJ2-7 better. The germline gives CDR1 GTSNPN, CDR2 SVGIG (reference sequence). The length of the CDR3 is 12 residues. The CDR3 protein is CAWSVASYEQYF. CDR3 coding DNA: TGTGCCTGGAGCGTCGCTTCCTACGAGCAGTACTTC.

V gene TRBV6-5 combines with J gene TRBJ1-4; D gene unclear. The CDR3 length is 15 residues. The V gene's germline CDR1 is MNHEY and CDR2 SVGAGI. The V end lost 6 bases, the J end lost 2 bases, and 13 bases lay between the germline ends. Here the CDR3 DNA reads TGTGCCAGCAGACTTGATTGGGATACTAATGAAAAACTGTTTTTT. Translating it yields CASRLDWDTNEKLFF.

This chain joins TRBV29-1 and TRBJ2-3; TRBD1 might be the D (5 bases). Germline V gene sequence: CDR1 SQVTM, CDR2 ANQGSEA. CDR3 size: 13 residues. V was shortened by 4 bases and J by 7 bases, with 15 bases between the two germline ends. The CDR3 DNA reads as TGCAGCGTTGCTCCTTGGCAGGGTAATACGCAGTATTTT. Translation gives CSVAPWQGNTQYF.

This chain uses TRBV29-1 with TRBJ2-6; weak D call: TRBD1 (6 bases). CDR3 length: 16 amino acids. Trimming left V 6 bases short and J 0 bases short, with 15 bases between. Germline CDR1 reads SQVTM; CDR2 reads ANQGSEA. CDR3 sequence (DNA): TGCAGCGTCGGCGACAGGCGCGACTCTGGGGCCAACGTCCTGACTTTC. Translating it yields CSVGDRRDSGANVLTF.

The chain uses TRBV15 and TRBJ1-6; no firm D call. Germline lookup yields CDR1 LNHNV and CDR2 YYDKDF (reference sequence). The CDR3 has 12 residues. Trimming pared 0 bases from V and 14 bases from J, leaving 8 bases between. The CDR3 nucleotides read TGTGCCACCAGCAGAGACAGGAGCGCCCTCCACTTT. This gives the protein CATSRDRSALHF. The entire variable domain, with the rest obtained from reference TRBV15 and TRBJ1-6, is as follows: DAMVIQNPRYQVTQFGKPVTLSCSQTLNHNVMYWYQQKSSQAPKLLFHYYDKDFNNEADTPDNFQSRRPNTSFCFLDIRSPGLGDTAMYLCATSRDRSALHFGNGTRLTVT.

The genes are TRBV9 and TRBJ2-5, with a possible D match to TRBD1 (6 bases). The V end was cut by 0 bases, the J end by 0 bases, with 6 bases between. Germline V gives CDR1 SGDLS, CDR2 YYNGEE. The CDR3 totals 14 residues. CDR3 DNA: TGTGCCAGCAGCGTAGGGGACAACCAAGAGACCCAGTACTTC. Translation: CASSVGDNQETQYF.

This chain connects TRBV5-4 to TRBJ2-1; TRBD2 agrees at 7 bases. This CDR3 region has 15 residues. Trimming took 5 bases from V and 4 from J; bases not matched to a gene: 9. Germline V CDR1 and CDR2: SGHNT, YYREEE (reference sequence). CDR3 in amino acids: CASSPRGGGYNEQFF. As DNA, the CDR3 is TGTGCCAGCAGTCCCCGTGGCGGGGGTTACAATGAGCAGTTCTTC.

The chain couples TRBV2 to TRBJ2-7, with TRBD1 identical over 10 bases. CDR3 length: 18 residues. J lost 0 bases, V lost 5 bases, and 13 bases had no gene match. CDR1 SNHLY and CDR2 FYNNEI come from the germline V gene. The CDR3 bases are TGTGCCAGCAGTTCATCTCCCGGGACAGGGGAGAGCTCCTACGAGCAGTACTTC. This encodes CASSSSPGTGESSYEQYF.

The rearrangement uses TRBV28 and TRBJ2-3, with D perhaps TRBD1 or TRBD2 (5 bases each). The V gene lost 4 bases and the J gene lost 2 bases, with 13 bases spanning the gap. CDR1 is MDHEN and CDR2 is SYDVKM in the germline V gene. There are 15 residues in the CDR3. In nucleotides, the CDR3 is TGTGCCAGCAGTTCAGAGGGGACCTACACAGATACGCAGTATTTT. This codes for CASSSEGTYTDTQYF.

This rearrangement joins TRBV5-1 to TRBJ2-6; unclear D gene. V lost 1 base and J 0 bases, leaving 8 bases between the germline ends. The germline V gene encodes CDR1 SGHRS and CDR2 YFSETQ. The length of the CDR3 is 16 residues. CDR3 DNA sequence: TGCGCCAGCAGCTTGTCATGGAGCTCTGGGGCCAACGTCCTGACTTTC. Translation: CASSLSWSSGANVLTF.

The V gene is TRBV7-2, the J gene TRBJ2-2, with D hard to call. Germline V gene data show CDR1 as SGHTA and CDR2 as FQGNSA. The CDR3 sequence is 14 residues long. The ends were cut back, 1 base at V and 3 bases at J, with 6 bases in the middle. The CDR3 bases are TGTGCCAGCAGCTTAGGGGTTCACACCGGGGAGCTGTTTTTT. Protein: CASSLGVHTGELFF.

The J gene is TRBJ2-1, the V gene TRBV5-4; D may be TRBD1 (5 bases). The germline V and J ends were trimmed by 4 bases and 3 bases, with 14 bases remaining between them. Germline V gives CDR1 SGHNT, CDR2 YYREEE (reference sequence). The CDR3 runs 15 residues. DNA for the CDR3: TGTGCCAGCAGCATACAGGAGAGCAACTACAATGAGCAGTTCTTC. Amino acids: CASSIQESNYNEQFF.

This chain connects TRBV5-4 to TRBJ2-5, with TRBD2 as a possible D gene (5 bases). CDR3 length equals 13 residues. CDR1 is SGHNT and CDR2 is YYREEE in the germline V gene (reference sequence). V gave up 1 base and J gave up 5 bases, with 9 bases separating them. The CDR3 loop is CASSLTGIETQYF. CDR3 coding DNA: TGTGCCAGCAGCTTGACGGGAATCGAGACCCAGTACTTC.

On this clone itself: One end of the junction does not line up with germline, which may come from a read error. The chain uses TRBV7-9 and TRBJ2-5, with TRBD2 identical over 11 bases. The CDR3 extends over 12 amino acids. Germline assignment: CDR1 SEHNR and CDR2 FQNEAQ (reference sequence). In DNA, the CDR3 is TGTGCCAGCAGCCATAGCGGGAGGGCCGATAACTTC. Encoded protein: CASSHSGRADNF. Looking up the rest from reference TRBV7-9 and TRBJ2-5 gives the full variable domain: DTGVSQNPRHKITKRGQNVTFRCDPISEHNRLYWYRQTLGQGPEFLTYFQNEAQLEKSRLLSDRFSAERPKGSFSTLEIQRTEQGDSAMYLCASSHSGRADNFGPGTRLLVL.

The V gene is TRBV15, the J gene TRBJ2-3; 7 bases are a match to TRBD1. Germline V lookup: CDR1 LNHNV, CDR2 YYDKDF (reference sequence). The ends lost 4 bases at V and 4 bases at J; junction bases unmatched: 5. The CDR3 covers 14 residues. CDR3 in amino acids: CATSNRQGSDTQYF. As DNA, the CDR3 is TGTGCCACCAGCAATCGACAGGGATCAGATACGCAGTATTTT.

The rearrangement links TRBV11-2 to TRBJ1-1; D remains unclear. The CDR3 extends over 14 amino acids. Trimming cost V 0 bases and J 0 bases, with 5 bases left between them. CDR1 is SGHAT and CDR2 is FQNNGV in the germline V gene. CDR3 protein: CASSLDGLNTEAFF. In nucleotides, the CDR3 is TGTGCCAGCAGCTTAGATGGGTTGAACACTGAAGCTTTCTTT.

J is TRBJ1-2 and V is TRBV30, with D perhaps matching TRBD1 (6 bases). The CDR3 loop spans 12 amino acids. Germline CDR1 reads GTSNPN; CDR2 reads SVGIG (reference sequence). The V end was cut by 0 bases, the J end by 8 bases, with 10 bases between. The CDR3 nucleotides read TGTGCCTGGAGTGTAGGGGGGTTCGGCTACACCTTC. This gives the protein CAWSVGGFGYTF.

This chain connects TRBV5-5 to TRBJ1-6; no clear D gene. V was shortened by 5 bases and J by 9 bases, with 24 bases between the two germline ends. CDR1 is SGHKS and CDR2 is YYEKEE in the germline V gene (reference sequence). The CDR3 totals 17 residues. This CDR3 is CASSYSPAPLLGSPLHF. The CDR3 region has the DNA TGTGCCAGCAGTTATTCCCCGGCCCCCTTGTTAGGTTCACCCCTCCACTTT.

J is TRBJ2-5 and V is TRBV6-5, with 7 bases fitting TRBD1. CDR3 size: 12 residues. V lost 8 bases to trimming and J lost 2 bases; unmatched junction nucleotides: 2. Germline V gene sequence: CDR1 MNHEY, CDR2 SVGAGI. The CDR3 spells CASWGQQETQYF. In DNA form, the CDR3 reads TGTGCCAGCTGGGGACAGCAAGAGACCCAGTACTTC.

V gene TRBV21-1 combines with J gene TRBJ2-4. TRBV21-1 is classified as a pseudogene. The CDR3 is made up of 15 amino acids. CDR3 sequence reads: CASSIRDGAKNIQYF. The CDR3 DNA reads as TGTGCCAGCAGCATTCGAGATGGGGCCAAAAACATTCAGTACTTC.